The sequence of this T cell receptor beta chain was determined in a study of regulatory T cells in long-lasting Graves disease. The study's findings and limits: Sample size was small, which may have lowered accuracy.

Germline assignment: CDR1 SNHLY and CDR2 FYNNEI. Unmatched junction bases numbered 12, after V lost 2 bases and J lost 4 bases. There are 19 residues in the CDR3. As for time point: persistent/refractory GD, antithyroid drugs over 5 years with positive TRAb. PBMC RNA served as the TCR library source. This clonotype has ten or more counts. Its antigen is unidentified. Through Arm-PCR of CDR3 regions and iRepertoire HTBI primers, TCR beta libraries were built. One entry per CDR3 protein, called by TCRdb with MiXCR from the multiplex PCR reads. The sample has roughly 470,000 distinct CDR3 sequences, less than 25% seen once.

V is TRBV2 and J is TRBJ2-7; the match to TRBD2 covers 15 bases. The sample in question was peripheral blood mononuclear cells (PBMCs), obtained when the disease was refractory, from a patient treated with antithyroid drugs. The source of this sequence is a female donor with Graves disease. The chain's CDR3 is CASSEWTSGRARIWYEQYF. CDR3 coding DNA: TGTGCCAGCAGTGAATGGACTAGCGGGAGGGCCAGAATTTGGTACGAGCAGTACTTC.